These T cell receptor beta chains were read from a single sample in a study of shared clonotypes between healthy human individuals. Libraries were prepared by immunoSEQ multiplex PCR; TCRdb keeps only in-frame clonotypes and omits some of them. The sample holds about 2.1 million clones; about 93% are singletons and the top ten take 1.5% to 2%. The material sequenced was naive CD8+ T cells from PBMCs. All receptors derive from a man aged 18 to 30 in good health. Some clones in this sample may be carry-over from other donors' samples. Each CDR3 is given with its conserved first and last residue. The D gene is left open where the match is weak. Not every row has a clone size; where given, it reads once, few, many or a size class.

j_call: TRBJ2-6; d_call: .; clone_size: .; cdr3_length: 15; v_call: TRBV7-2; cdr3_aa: CASSPLHSGANVLTF; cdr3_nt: TGTGCCAGCAGCCCCCTCCACTCTGGGGCCAACGTCCTGACTTTC
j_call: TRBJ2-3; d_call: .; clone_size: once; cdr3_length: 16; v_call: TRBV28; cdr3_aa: CASSLEGGRVADTQYF; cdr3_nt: TGTGCCAGCAGCCTAGAAGGGGGGAGGGTTGCAGATACGCAGTATTTT
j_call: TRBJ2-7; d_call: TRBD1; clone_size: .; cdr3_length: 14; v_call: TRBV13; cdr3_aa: CASPRDRTSYEQYF; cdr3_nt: TGTGCCAGCCCCCGGGACAGAACCTCCTACGAGCAGTACTTC
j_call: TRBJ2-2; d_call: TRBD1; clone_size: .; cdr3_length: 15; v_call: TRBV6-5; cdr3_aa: CASSLGQGTTGELFF; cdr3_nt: TGTGCCAGCAGTTTGGGACAGGGAACCACCGGGGAGCTGTTTTTT
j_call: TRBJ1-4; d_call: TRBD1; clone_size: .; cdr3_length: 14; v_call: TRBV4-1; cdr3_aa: CASSQDPDRGKLFF; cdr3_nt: TGCGCCAGCAGCCAAGATCCGGACAGGGGCAAACTGTTTTTT
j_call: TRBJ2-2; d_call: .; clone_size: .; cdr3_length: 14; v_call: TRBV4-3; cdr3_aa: CASSQVGNTGELFF; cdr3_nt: TGCGCCAGCAGCCAAGTGGGGAACACCGGGGAGCTGTTTTTT
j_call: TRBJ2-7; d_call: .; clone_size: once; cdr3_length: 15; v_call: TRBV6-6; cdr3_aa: CASSYSSAVSYEQYF; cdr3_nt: TGTGCCAGCAGTTACTCGAGTGCAGTCTCCTACGAGCAGTACTTC
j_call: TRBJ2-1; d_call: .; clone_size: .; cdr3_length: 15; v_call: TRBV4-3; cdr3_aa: CASSQGAAAVNEQFF; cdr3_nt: TGCGCCAGCAGCCAAGGGGCAGCGGCAGTCAATGAGCAGTTCTTC
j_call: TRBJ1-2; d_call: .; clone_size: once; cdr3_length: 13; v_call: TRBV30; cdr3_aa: CASAGPPNYGYTF; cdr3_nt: TGTGCCAGTGCAGGGCCCCCTAACTATGGCTACACCTTC
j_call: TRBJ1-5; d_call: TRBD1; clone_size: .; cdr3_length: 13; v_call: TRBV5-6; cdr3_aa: CASSKGQNQPQHF; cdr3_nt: TGTGCCAGCAGCAAGGGACAGAATCAGCCCCAGCATTTT
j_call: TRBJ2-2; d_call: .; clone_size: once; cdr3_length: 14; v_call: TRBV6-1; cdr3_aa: CASTLQGFTGELFF; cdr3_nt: TGTGCCAGCACGTTACAGGGTTTCACCGGGGAGCTGTTTTTT
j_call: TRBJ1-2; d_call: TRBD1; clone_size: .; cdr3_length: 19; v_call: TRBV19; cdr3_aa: CASSIKLGQGREANYGYTF; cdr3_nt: TGTGCCAGTAGTATAAAGCTCGGACAGGGACGGGAAGCTAACTATGGCTACACCTTC
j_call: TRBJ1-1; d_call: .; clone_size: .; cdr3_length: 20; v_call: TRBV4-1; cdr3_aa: CASSQGGLTTEMFMNTEAFF; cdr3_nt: TGCGCCAGCAGCCAAGGAGGACTAACGACAGAAATGTTCATGAACACTGAAGCTTTCTTT
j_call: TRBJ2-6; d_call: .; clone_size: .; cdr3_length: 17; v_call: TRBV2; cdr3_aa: CATPASASHSGANVLTF; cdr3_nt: TGTGCCACTCCGGCATCCGCCAGTCACTCTGGGGCCAACGTCCTGACTTTC
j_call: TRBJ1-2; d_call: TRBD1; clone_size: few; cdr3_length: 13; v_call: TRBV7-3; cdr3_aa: CASSRQGAGGYTF; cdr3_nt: TGTGCCAGCAGCCGCCAGGGGGCCGGTGGCTACACCTTC
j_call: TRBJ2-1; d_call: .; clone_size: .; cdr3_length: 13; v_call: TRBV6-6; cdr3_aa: CASSYEGNNEQFF; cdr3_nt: TGTGCCAGCAGTTACGAGGGGAACAATGAGCAGTTCTTC
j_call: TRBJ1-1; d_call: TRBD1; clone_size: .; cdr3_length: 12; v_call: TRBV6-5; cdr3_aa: CASSGDRAEAFF; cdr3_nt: TGTGCCAGCAGTGGGGACAGGGCTGAAGCTTTCTTT
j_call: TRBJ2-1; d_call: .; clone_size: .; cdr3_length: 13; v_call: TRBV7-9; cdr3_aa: CASSPGRDNEQFF; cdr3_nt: TGTGCCAGCAGCCCGGGGCGCGACAATGAGCAGTTCTTC
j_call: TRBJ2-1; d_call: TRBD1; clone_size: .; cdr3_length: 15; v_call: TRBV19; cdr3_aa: CASSITGTAYNEQFF; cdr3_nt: TGTGCCAGTAGTATCACCGGGACAGCGTACAATGAGCAGTTCTTC
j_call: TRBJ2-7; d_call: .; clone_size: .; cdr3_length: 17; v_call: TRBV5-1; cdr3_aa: CASSLGLGDDRAYEQYF; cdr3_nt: TGCGCCAGCAGCTTGGGATTGGGGGACGATAGGGCCTACGAGCAGTACTTC
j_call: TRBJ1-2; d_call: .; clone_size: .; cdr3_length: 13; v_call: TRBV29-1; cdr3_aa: CSVKRPGHYGYTF; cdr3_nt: TGCAGCGTTAAACGACCCGGACACTATGGCTACACCTTC
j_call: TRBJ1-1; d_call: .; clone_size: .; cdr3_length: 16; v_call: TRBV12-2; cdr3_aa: CASRLAPADRETEAFF; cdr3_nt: TGTGCAAGTCGCTTAGCGCCGGCGGACAGGGAAACTGAAGCTTTCTTT